These 9 T cell receptor beta chains were all obtained from the same sample, sequenced in a study of T cells after yellow fever vaccination. TCRdb recomputed calls from the 5' RACE reads with MiXCR, one row per CDR3 protein. The data contain about 140,000 distinct CDR3 sequences, 7.7% of them singletons. The sequencing here drew on CD4+ T cells sorted from PBMCs, taken 5 days after the yellow fever booster vaccination. Source of these receptors: a man aged 25 to 45 who received the YFV17D yellow fever vaccine.

In its sample, this clonotype was seen many times. V and J are TRBV7-2 and TRBJ2-7; no definite D call. V gave up 1 base and J gave up 6 bases, with 10 bases separating them. The germline gives CDR1 SGHTA, CDR2 FQGNSA. The CDR3 consists of 13 residues. As DNA, the CDR3 is TGTGCCAGCAGCTTAGGCCTGGAAGTCGAGCAGTACTTC. Translated: CASSLGLEVEQYF. The full variable domain, in which reference TRBV7-2 and TRBJ2-7 provide the parts outside the CDR3, is GAGVSQSPSNKVTEKGKDVELRCDPISGHTALYWYRQSLGQGLEFLIYFQGNSAPDKSGLPSDRFSAERTGGSVSTLTIQRTQQEDSAVYLCASSLGLEVEQYFGPGTRLTVT.

This clonotype has ten or more counts. The chain is built from TRBV20-1 and TRBJ2-7; TRBD2 is a possible D gene (6 bases). Germline-derived CDR1 and CDR2 are DFQATT and SNEGSKA (reference sequence). The CDR3 consists of 14 residues. V was cut by 5 bases and J by 0 bases, with 14 bases left in between. In DNA form, the CDR3 reads TGCAGTGCTCCAAGGACTACAGTCTCCTACGAGCAGTACTTC. Residues: CSAPRTTVSYEQYF.

This clonotype was seen at least ten times. The genes are TRBV7-2 and TRBJ2-3, with 8 bases lining up with TRBD2. CDR1 SGHTA and CDR2 FQGNSA come from the germline V gene. With 0 bases clipped from V and 2 bases from J, the junction kept 1 base outside the gene matches. The CDR3 extends over 15 amino acids. In DNA, the CDR3 is TGTGCCAGCAGCTTAGCACTAGCGGTCACAGATACGCAGTATTTT. The encoded protein is CASSLALAVTDTQYF.

This clonotype has only a few counts. An end of the junction differs from the germline gene, which may be a read error. The chain links TRBV20-1 to TRBJ2-3; 11 bases fit TRBD2. The CDR3 is 17 residues long. The germline V gene encodes CDR1 DFQATT and CDR2 SNEGSKA (reference sequence). In DNA form, the CDR3 reads TGCTGTGCTAGAAGGTCTAGCGGGAGGACTAGCACAGATACGCAGTATTTT. Translating gives CCARRSSGRTSTDTQYF.

V gene TRBV20-1 combines with J gene TRBJ2-3; D is unclear. CDR3 length: 13 amino acids. Trimming cost V 0 bases and J 2 bases, with 6 bases left between them. From germline, CDR1 is DFQATT and CDR2 SNEGSKA (reference sequence). CDR3: CSARDGFTDTQYF. The CDR3 DNA sequence: TGCAGTGCTAGAGATGGGTTCACAGATACGCAGTATTTT.

This clonotype showed up many times. This chain uses TRBV9 with TRBJ2-5, with D uncertain. V dropped 6 bases and J dropped 7 bases, with 13 bases sitting between them. CDR1 SGDLS and CDR2 YYNGEE come from the germline V gene. The CDR3 length is 12 residues. This CDR3 is CASNPADGTQYF. For the CDR3, the DNA is TGTGCCAGCAACCCGGCGGATGGGACCCAGTACTTC.

This clonotype was picked up many times. This CDR3 is CTTNDGSVETQYF. The CDR3 DNA reads as TGTACCACTAATGACGGGAGTGTAGAGACCCAGTACTTC. This chain joins TRBV6-1 and TRBJ2-5; possible D gene TRBD2, 6 bases. Germline V CDR1 and CDR2: MNHNS, SASEGT. CDR3 size: 13 residues.

This clonotype was recorded at least ten times. This chain connects TRBV15 to TRBJ2-1, with D maybe TRBD2 (5 bases). The V and J ends lost 5 bases and 5 bases respectively, with 16 bases between them. The CDR3 loop spans 15 amino acids. Germline V gene sequence: CDR1 LNHNV, CDR2 YYDKDF (reference sequence). CDR3 DNA sequence: TGTGCCACCAGCCGGAAACTAGAGATGAACAATGAGCAGTTCTTC. Protein product: CATSRKLEMNNEQFF.

The chain uses TRBV4-3 and TRBJ2-7; 7 positions match TRBD2. V shed 3 bases and J 7 bases; nucleotides not matched to a gene: 12. Germline V gene data show CDR1 as LGHNA and CDR2 as YSLEER. The CDR3 runs to 15 residues. The CDR3 nucleotides are TGCGCCAGCAGCCAGGGGTTCGTTAACGGGGGGGAGCAGTACTTC. Its translation: CASSQGFVNGGEQYF.